The next 26 T cell receptor beta chains were all read from a single sample in a study of blood T cell repertoires in COVID-19. Method: immunoSEQ multiplex PCR; TCRdb's copy keeps in-frame clones and lacks some. The sample shows 150,000 to 180,000 clones, about 90% of them seen only once. Sequencing was done on a sample of peripheral blood. The receptors shown here come from a man between 50 and 59 years old with acute or convalescent COVID-19.

V and J are TRBV7-2 and TRBJ1-1; TRBD1 matches 8 bases. The length of the CDR3 is 13 residues. Unmatched junction bases numbered 2, after V lost 4 bases and J lost 4 bases. Germline CDR1 and CDR2: SGHTA and FQGNSA. The CDR3 coding sequence is TGTGCCAGCAGCTCACAGGGGGTCACTGAAGCTTTCTTT. Its translation is CASSSQGVTEAFF.

This clone came up once. The chain employs TRBV28 and TRBJ2-6, with TRBD1 matching over 7 bases. The V gene's germline CDR1 is MDHEN and CDR2 SYDVKM. This CDR3 comprises 15 residues. The V and J ends lost 3 bases and 2 bases, in that order; junction bases with no gene match: 1. The CDR3 here is CASSLDRPGANVLTF. The CDR3, as DNA: TGTGCCAGCAGTTTGGACAGGCCTGGGGCCAACGTCCTGACTTTC.

The J gene is TRBJ1-1, the V gene TRBV2; a weak D match, TRBD1 (5 bases). V lost 1 base, J lost 0 bases, and 9 bases lay in between. The CDR3 is made up of 15 amino acids. Germline values: CDR1 SNHLY, CDR2 FYNNEI. This CDR3 is CASSEGRGLNTEAFF. CDR3 nucleotides: TGTGCCAGCAGTGAAGGGAGGGGATTGAACACTGAAGCTTTCTTT.

The rearrangement uses TRBV2 and TRBJ1-4; 9 bases agree with TRBD1. This CDR3 has 15 amino acids. Germline V gene sequence: CDR1 SNHLY, CDR2 FYNNEI. V trimming: 6 bases; J trimming: 3 bases; junction bases outside the gene matches: 5. In DNA form, the CDR3 reads TGTGCCAGCAGCAAGGACAGGGGTCCTAATGAAAAACTGTTTTTT. This gives the protein CASSKDRGPNEKLFF. The variable domain in full, completed from reference TRBV2 and TRBJ1-4, reads EPEVTQTPSHQVTQMGQEVILRCVPISNHLYFYWYRQILGQKVEFLVSFYNNEISEKSEIFDDQFSVERPDGSNFTLKIRSTKLEDSAMYFCASSKDRGPNEKLFFGSGTQLSVL.

This chain joins TRBV28 and TRBJ1-1, with D possibly being TRBD1 (6 bases). The CDR3 has 16 residues. Trimming removed 2 bases at V and 2 bases at J, with 15 bases between. Germline CDR1 and CDR2: MDHEN and SYDVKM. In DNA, the CDR3 is TGTGCCAGCAGTTTAAGGGGAAACAGGGCTAACACTGAAGCTTTCTTT. Protein: CASSLRGNRANTEAFF.

V and J are TRBV5-8 and TRBJ2-1, with D unresolved. Germline loops: CDR1 SGHTS, CDR2 YDEGEE. Trimming removed 2 bases from V and 3 bases from J, with 6 bases in between. There are 13 residues in the CDR3. In nucleotides, the CDR3 is TGTGCCAGCAGCTTCCGGGTCTACAATGAGCAGTTCTTC. This encodes CASSFRVYNEQFF. Combining the CDR3 with reference TRBV5-8 and TRBJ2-1 gives the whole variable domain EAGVTQSPTHLIKTRGQQATLRCSPISGHTSVYWYQQALGLGLQFLLWYDEGEERNRGNFPPRFSGRQFPNYSSELNVNALELEDSALYLCASSFRVYNEQFFGPGTRLTVL.

V usage is TRBV4-2 and J usage is TRBJ1-5; D is perhaps TRBD1 (6 bases). CDR3 length: 13 amino acids. CDR1 LGHNA and CDR2 YNFKEQ come from the germline V gene. Between the trimmed V and J ends, which lost 0 bases and 11 bases, there was a span of 11 bases. CDR3: CASSQEGGAAQHF. In DNA, the CDR3 is TGTGCCAGCAGCCAAGAAGGGGGGGCAGCCCAGCATTTT.

The chain is built from TRBV5-8 and TRBJ1-1; 7 bases match TRBD1. Trimming removed 4 bases from V and 7 bases from J; junction bases left unmatched: 13. Germline CDR1 is SGHTS and CDR2 is YDEGEE. This CDR3 has 15 residues. The CDR3 DNA follows: TGTGCCAGCAGCACCCTGGGGTCAGGGGGACGTGAAGCTTTCTTT. Its translation: CASSTLGSGGREAFF.

This chain uses TRBV2 with TRBJ1-5; D is possibly TRBD1 (5 bases). This CDR3 contains 16 residues. CDR1 is SNHLY and CDR2 is FYNNEI in the germline V gene. Deletions cut 7 bases from V and 5 bases from J, with 21 bases between. The CDR3 DNA reads TGTGCCAGCACAGCTGGCGGCAGGGAACGTGATCAGCCCCAGCATTTT. This codes for CASTAGGRERDQPQHF.

The rearrangement joins TRBV5-8 to TRBJ2-7; D is unresolved. V dropped 4 bases and J dropped 6 bases, with 11 bases sitting between them. The CDR3 runs to 12 residues. Germline CDR1 and CDR2: SGHTS and YDEGEE. The CDR3 region is CASSPRSREQYF. The CDR3 nucleotides are TGTGCCAGCAGCCCCCGGTCTCGCGAGCAGTACTTC.

The CDR3, as DNA: TGTGCCAGCTCACCAACTGCCCCGGGTGAAAAACTGTTTTTT. Protein product: CASSPTAPGEKLFF. The V and J genes are TRBV18 and TRBJ1-4; D gene unclear. V gave up 2 bases and J gave up 7 bases, with 11 bases separating them. Germline CDR1 KGHSH, CDR2 LQKENI. There are 14 residues in the CDR3.

The CDR3 region is CASSYPERPRNTEAFF. CDR3 coding DNA: TGTGCCAGCAGTTATCCTGAGAGGCCGCGGAACACTGAAGCTTTCTTT. The chain combines TRBV6-5 with TRBJ1-1, with D uncertain. Trimming took off 3 bases at V and 1 base at J, with 15 bases between the two ends. CDR1 is MNHEY, CDR2 SVGAGI, per germline. The CDR3 runs to 16 residues.

The chain joins TRBV28 to TRBJ1-2; the D gene is possibly TRBD1 (6 bases). The CDR3 loop spans 14 amino acids. With 1 base removed from V and 3 bases from J, the gap between germline ends came to 9 bases. CDR1 MDHEN and CDR2 SYDVKM come from the germline V gene. The CDR3 is CASSLSGVYYGYTF. CDR3 in DNA: TGTGCCAGCAGTTTATCAGGGGTCTACTATGGCTACACCTTC.

The rearrangement joins TRBV27 to TRBJ2-2; a possible D gene is TRBD2 (7 bases). The CDR3 runs 17 residues. Trimming stripped 5 bases from V and 0 bases from J, with 16 bases between. CDR1 and CDR2 from the germline V gene are MNHEY and SMNVEV (reference sequence). The CDR3 loop is CASSPRGGFANTGELFF. CDR3 coding DNA: TGTGCCAGCAGTCCTAGGGGGGGGTTCGCGAACACCGGGGAGCTGTTTTTT.

V usage is TRBV7-3 and J usage is TRBJ1-1, with TRBD1 matching 7 bases. V gave up 7 bases and J gave up 3 bases; unmatched junction bases: 14. Germline values: CDR1 SGHTA, CDR2 FQGTGA. The CDR3 loop spans 16 amino acids. The CDR3 loop reads CASTTSRPRGYTEAFF. CDR3 bases: TGTGCCAGCACCACCTCCCGGCCCAGGGGGTACACTGAAGCTTTCTTT.

The chain links TRBV4-1 to TRBJ2-1; the D gene is possibly TRBD1 (6 bases). V lost 4 bases, J lost 0 bases, and 16 bases lay in between. This CDR3 comprises 17 residues. Germline V gives CDR1 MGHRA, CDR2 YSYEKL. This chain's CDR3 is CASSLRGGESSYNEQFF. For the CDR3, the DNA is TGCGCCAGCAGCCTTCGAGGGGGAGAGAGCTCCTACAATGAGCAGTTCTTC.

The V and J genes are TRBV7-8 and TRBJ2-3; TRBD2 agrees at 7 bases. V shed 8 bases and J 1 base; nucleotides not matched to a gene: 15. CDR3 length: 17 amino acids. Per the germline V gene, CDR1 is SGHVS and CDR2 is FQNEAQ. CDR3 loop: CASVGGSGVLGTDTQYF. The CDR3 DNA reads TGTGCCAGCGTAGGAGGGAGCGGGGTTCTCGGCACAGATACGCAGTATTTT.

The CDR3 sequence is CASSPQHYEQYF. In DNA form, the CDR3 reads TGTGCCAGCTCACCACAACACTACGAGCAGTACTTC. The V call is TRBV18, the J call TRBJ2-7; the D is unclear. Deletions cut 1 base from V and 3 bases from J, with 4 bases between. This CDR3 has 12 amino acids. The germline CDR1 and CDR2 sequences are KGHSH and LQKENI.

V and J are TRBV19 and TRBJ1-5; 8 bases match TRBD1. Unmatched junction bases numbered 20, after V lost 4 bases and J lost 6 bases. This CDR3 spans 19 amino acids. The germline CDR1 and CDR2 sequences are LNHDA and SQIVND (reference sequence). The CDR3 loop reads CASSNGPAERTGLGQPQHF. The CDR3 nucleotides read TGTGCCAGTAGTAACGGCCCCGCTGAAAGGACAGGGTTAGGTCAGCCCCAGCATTTT.

The chain employs TRBV28 and TRBJ1-2; D perhaps matches TRBD1 (6 bases). The germline V gene encodes CDR1 MDHEN and CDR2 SYDVKM. The CDR3 covers 13 residues. V was cut by 4 bases and J by 8 bases, with 14 bases left in between. CDR3 bases: TGTGCCAGCAGTTCGGGGCAGGGGTGGGGCTACACCTTC. Translated: CASSSGQGWGYTF.

This CDR3 is CASSPNRGTNTDTQYF. The CDR3 region has the DNA TGTGCCAGCAGCCCAAACCGAGGGACTAACACAGATACGCAGTATTTT. The V gene is TRBV7-3, the J gene TRBJ2-3; 7 bases are shared with TRBD2. This CDR3 is 16 amino acids long. The trim removed 5 bases at V and 2 bases at J, leaving 10 bases unmatched. The germline V gene encodes CDR1 SGHTA and CDR2 FQGTGA.

The V and J genes are TRBV3-1 (or the pseudogene TRBV3-2) and TRBJ2-7; D remains ambiguous. The CDR3 totals 14 residues. Per the germline V gene, CDR1 is LGHDT and CDR2 is YNNKEL (reference sequence). With 3 bases removed from V and 3 bases from J, the gap between germline ends came to 12 bases. The CDR3 DNA sequence: TGTGCCAGCAGCCATTCCCACCTGAGCTACGAGCAGTACTTC. It translates to CASSHSHLSYEQYF.

As DNA, the CDR3 is TGCGCCAGCAGCCTGGATTGGTCAGGCAGGGAGCAGTACTTC. Encoded protein: CASSLDWSGREQYF. The rearrangement joins TRBV5-1 to TRBJ2-7; D is uncertain. CDR1 and CDR2 from the germline V gene are SGHRS and YFSETQ. The V end was cut by 4 bases, the J end by 7 bases, with 18 bases between. This CDR3 has 14 residues. The full variable domain, completed using reference TRBV5-1 and TRBJ2-7, is KAGVTQTPRYLIKTRGQQVTLSCSPISGHRSVSWYQQTPGQGLQFLFEYFSETQRNKGNFPGRFSGRQFSNSRSEMNVSTLELGDSALYLCASSLDWSGREQYFGPGTRLTVT.

The V gene is TRBV20-1, the J gene TRBJ1-2, with TRBD1 matching over 10 bases. CDR3 size: 11 residues. CDR1 and CDR2 from the germline V gene are DFQATT and SNEGSKA (reference sequence). V trimming: 8 bases; J trimming: 8 bases; junction bases outside the gene matches: 5. Here the CDR3 reads CSTDRGIGYTF. The CDR3 region has the DNA TGCAGTACGGACAGGGGGATCGGCTACACCTTC.

This clone was recorded a few times. CDR3 in DNA: TGCGCCAGCAGCTTGGGAGAGGGAGGCCACCTCTTGAATGAGCAGTTCTTC. This codes for CASSLGEGGHLLNEQFF. The V and J genes are TRBV5-1 and TRBJ2-1; D is possibly TRBD2 (6 bases). The CDR3 runs 17 residues. Per germline, CDR1 SGHRS and CDR2 YFSETQ. The V end was cut by 0 bases, the J end by 7 bases, with 20 bases between.

The chain joins TRBV19 to TRBJ2-3, with 8 bases that match TRBD1. Trimming cost V 4 bases and J 3 bases; bases outside gene matches: 6. This CDR3 is 15 amino acids long. In germline, CDR1 is LNHDA, CDR2 SQIVND (reference sequence). This CDR3 reads CASSRGQGVTDTQYF. The CDR3 nucleotides read TGTGCCAGTAGTAGAGGACAGGGAGTGACAGATACGCAGTATTTT.